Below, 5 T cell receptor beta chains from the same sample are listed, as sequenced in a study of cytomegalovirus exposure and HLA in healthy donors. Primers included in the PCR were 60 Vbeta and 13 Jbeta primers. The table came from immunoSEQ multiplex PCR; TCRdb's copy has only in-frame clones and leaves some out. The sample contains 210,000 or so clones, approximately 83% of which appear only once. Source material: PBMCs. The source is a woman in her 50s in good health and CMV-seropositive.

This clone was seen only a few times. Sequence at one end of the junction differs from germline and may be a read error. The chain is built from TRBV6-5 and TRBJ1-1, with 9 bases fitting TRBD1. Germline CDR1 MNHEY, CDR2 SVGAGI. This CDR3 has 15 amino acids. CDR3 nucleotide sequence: TGCGCCAGCAGTAACCACAGGGGGCTAGGCGAGGAAGCTTTCTTT. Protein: CASSNHRGLGEEAFF.

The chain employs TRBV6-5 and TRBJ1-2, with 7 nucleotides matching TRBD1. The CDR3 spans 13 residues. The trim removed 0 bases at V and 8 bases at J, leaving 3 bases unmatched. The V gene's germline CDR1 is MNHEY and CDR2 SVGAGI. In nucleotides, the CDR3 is TGTGCCAGCAGTTACTCGACAGGGACAGGCTACACCTTC. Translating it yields CASSYSTGTGYTF.

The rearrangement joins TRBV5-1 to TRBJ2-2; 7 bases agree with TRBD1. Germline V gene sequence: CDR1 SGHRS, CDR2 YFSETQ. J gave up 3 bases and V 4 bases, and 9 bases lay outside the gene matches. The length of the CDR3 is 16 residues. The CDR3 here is CASSHSRDRYTGELFF. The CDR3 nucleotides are TGCGCCAGCAGCCACTCCCGGGACAGATACACCGGGGAGCTGTTTTTT.

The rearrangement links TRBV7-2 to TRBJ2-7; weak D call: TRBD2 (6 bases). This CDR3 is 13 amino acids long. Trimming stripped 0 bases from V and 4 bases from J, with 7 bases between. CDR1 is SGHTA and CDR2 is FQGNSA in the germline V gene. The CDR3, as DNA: TGTGCCAGCAGCTTAGCAGGGACTTACGAGCAGTACTTC. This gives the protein CASSLAGTYEQYF.

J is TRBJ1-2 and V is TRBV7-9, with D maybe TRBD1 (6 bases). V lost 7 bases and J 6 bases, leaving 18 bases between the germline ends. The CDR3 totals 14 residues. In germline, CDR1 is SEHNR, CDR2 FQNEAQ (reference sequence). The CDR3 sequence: CASTIITTGNGYTF. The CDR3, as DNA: TGTGCCAGCACCATTATCACCACAGGGAATGGCTACACCTTC.